The 10 T cell receptor beta chains below were found in one sample sequenced in a study of blood T cell repertoires in COVID-19 (dated by TCRdb to about 2020). The library was produced with the immunoSEQ multiplex PCR assay. The table was pulled from immuneACCESS by TCRdb, which kept in-frame rearrangements only. Such tables lose some clones; where checked, under half of the loss comes from unresolved V genes, and the rest has no known cause. The sample has roughly 130,000 clones on record, 70% to 80% of them singletons. The leading ten clones occupy approximately 5.2% of the sample. The sequenced material came from peripheral blood. The receptors were sampled from a woman in her 70s with COVID-19, enrolled during active disease.

V is TRBV5-4 and J is TRBJ1-2; D not resolved. Trimming took 1 base from V and 0 from J, leaving 10 bases between them. This CDR3 is 15 amino acids long. Germline V lookup: CDR1 SGHNT, CDR2 YYREEE (reference sequence). The CDR3 region has the DNA TGTGCCAGCAGCTTGAAAACAGTTACTAACTATGGCTACACCTTC. It translates to CASSLKTVTNYGYTF. Full variable domain (remainder filled in from reference TRBV5-4 and TRBJ1-2): ETGVTQSPTHLIKTRGQQVTLRCSSQSGHNTVSWYQQALGQGPQFIFQYYREEENGRGNFPPRFSGLQFPNYSSELNVNALELDDSALYLCASSLKTVTNYGYTFGSGTRLTVV.

The J gene is TRBJ2-5, the V gene TRBV28; 8 bases agree with TRBD1. This CDR3 contains 15 residues. Germline CDR1 and CDR2: MDHEN and SYDVKM. V trimming: 4 bases; J trimming: 4 bases; junction bases outside the gene matches: 8. CDR3 residues: CASSSSPTGAETQYF. CDR3 DNA sequence: TGTGCCAGCAGTTCTTCCCCGACAGGGGCAGAGACCCAGTACTTC. Using reference TRBV28 and TRBJ2-5 for the parts outside the CDR3, the full variable domain is DVKVTQSSRYLVKRTGEKVFLECVQDMDHENMFWYRQDPGLGLRLIYFSYDVKMKEKGDIPEGYSVSREKKERFSLILESASTNQTSMYLCASSSSPTGAETQYFGPGTRLLVL.

The chain is built from TRBV6-5 and TRBJ1-6; D may be TRBD1 (6 bases). Trimming removed 2 bases from V and 1 base from J, with 9 bases in between. The CDR3 runs to 16 residues. Per the germline V gene, CDR1 is MNHEY and CDR2 is SVGAGI. The CDR3 nucleotides read TGTGCCAGCAGTTACGGGCAGGGGTCCTATAATTCACCCCTCCACTTT. As protein: CASSYGQGSYNSPLHF.

The chain links TRBV13 to TRBJ2-7, with 10 bases that match TRBD2. There are 15 residues in the CDR3. CDR1 and CDR2 (germline): PRHDT, FYEKMQ (reference sequence). V trimming: 2 bases; J trimming: 6 bases; junction bases outside the gene matches: 7. This CDR3 reads CASSLRRLAGAEQYF. The CDR3 nucleotides read TGTGCCAGCAGCTTAAGGCGTCTAGCGGGGGCCGAGCAGTACTTC.

V is TRBV15 and J is TRBJ2-1; TRBD1 agrees at 10 bases. Germline V gene lookup returns CDR1 LNHNV and CDR2 YYDKDF (reference sequence). The CDR3 contains 16 residues. J was trimmed by 3 bases and V by 9 bases; bases with no gene match: 11. The CDR3 protein is CATYRDRGTGYNEQFF. As DNA, the CDR3 is TGTGCCACGTACCGGGACAGGGGTACGGGCTACAATGAGCAGTTCTTC.

V is TRBV5-1 and J is TRBJ1-2; D might be TRBD1 (6 bases). CDR3 size: 14 residues. CDR1 SGHRS and CDR2 YFSETQ come from the germline V gene. V was pared by 2 bases and J by 3 bases, with 11 bases between. Here the CDR3 DNA reads TGCGCCAGCAGCTTCAGGGGCGCGGACTATGGCTACACCTTC. Protein: CASSFRGADYGYTF.

This clone was detected once. The chain employs TRBV27 and TRBJ2-7; D possibly corresponds to TRBD1 (7 bases). V lost 5 bases to trimming and J lost 2 bases, with 13 bases between them. Germline CDR1 is MNHEY and CDR2 is SMNVEV (reference sequence). This CDR3 has 14 residues. CDR3 residues: CASSNAGQPYEQYF. As DNA, the CDR3 is TGTGCCAGCAGTAATGCGGGACAGCCCTACGAGCAGTACTTC.

This clone was counted only a few times. The J gene is TRBJ1-1, the V gene TRBV19; D is perhaps TRBD1 (6 bases). The length of the CDR3 is 14 residues. The ends were cut back, 6 bases at V and 4 bases at J, with 15 bases in the middle. Germline V gene data show CDR1 as LNHDA and CDR2 as SQIVND (reference sequence). DNA of the CDR3: TGTGCCAGTAGATGGGGGGGCTCCGGCACTGAAGCTTTCTTT. It encodes CASRWGGSGTEAFF.

This chain joins TRBV7-2 and TRBJ2-5; D remains unclear. CDR3 length equals 16 residues. V lost 3 bases, J lost 5 bases, and 19 bases lay in between. Germline loops: CDR1 SGHTA, CDR2 FQGNSA. CDR3 loop: CASSLSLVSSRETQYF. The CDR3 nucleotides read TGTGCCAGCAGCTTGAGCCTAGTCAGTTCGAGGGAGACCCAGTACTTC.

V is TRBV7-2 and J is TRBJ2-7; 7 bases match TRBD2. Trimming cost V 5 bases and J 6 bases; bases outside gene matches: 13. Germline assignment: CDR1 SGHTA and CDR2 FQGNSA. The CDR3 sequence is 15 residues long. The CDR3 DNA is TGTGCCAGCAGCCCCTCCGGGACTATCCCTTTCGAGCAGTACTTC. Its protein is CASSPSGTIPFEQYF. The variable domain in full, completed from reference TRBV7-2 and TRBJ2-7, reads GAGVSQSPSNKVTEKGKDVELRCDPISGHTALYWYRQSLGQGLEFLIYFQGNSAPDKSGLPSDRFSAERTGGSVSTLTIQRTQQEDSAVYLCASSPSGTIPFEQYFGPGTRLTVT.